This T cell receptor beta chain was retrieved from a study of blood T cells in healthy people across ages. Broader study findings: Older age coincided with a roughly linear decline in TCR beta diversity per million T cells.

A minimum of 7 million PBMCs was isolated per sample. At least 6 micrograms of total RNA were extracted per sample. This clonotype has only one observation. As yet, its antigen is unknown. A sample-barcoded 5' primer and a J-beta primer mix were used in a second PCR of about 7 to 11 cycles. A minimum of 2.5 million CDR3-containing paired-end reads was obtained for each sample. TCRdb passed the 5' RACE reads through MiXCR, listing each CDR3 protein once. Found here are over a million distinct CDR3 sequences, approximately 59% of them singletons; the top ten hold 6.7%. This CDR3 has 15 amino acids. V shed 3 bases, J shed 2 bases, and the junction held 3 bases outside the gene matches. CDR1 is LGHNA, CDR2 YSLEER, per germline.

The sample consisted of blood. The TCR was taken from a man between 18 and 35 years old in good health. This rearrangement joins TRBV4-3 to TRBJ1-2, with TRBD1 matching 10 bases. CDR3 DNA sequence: TGCGCCAGCAGCCATAGGGACAGGGGAAACTATGGCTACACCTTC. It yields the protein CASSHRDRGNYGYTF.